This TCR beta chain was retrieved from a study of shared clonotypes between healthy human individuals. The study ran the assay at deep level. Only in-frame clones appear in the TCRdb table, and some are missing; sequencing was by immunoSEQ multiplex PCR. In the table there are hundreds of thousands of clones, 98% of which are singletons. Germline V gene sequence: CDR1 SNHLY, CDR2 FYNNEI. Trimming cost V 8 bases and J 4 bases, with 11 bases left between them. The CDR3 covers 12 residues. The naive CD8 subset, CD45RO-negative cells positively selected for CCR7, excluded terminally differentiated effector memory CD45RA+ cells.

Sequenced sample: naive CD8+ T cells sorted from blood. The receptor was isolated from a man aged 25-45 years in good health. The chain recombines TRBV2 with TRBJ1-1, with D maybe TRBD1 (5 bases). CDR3 residues: CASHGTATEAFF. The CDR3 DNA is TGTGCCAGCCACGGGACGGCCACTGAAGCTTTCTTT.